One sample yielded the 10 T cell receptor beta chains listed below, sequenced in a study of regulatory T cells in long-lasting Graves disease. TCR beta libraries were built with iRepertoire HTBI primers and Arm-PCR of CDR3 regions. Via MiXCR, TCRdb re-called the multiplex PCR reads, giving one row per CDR3 protein. The sample holds a few hundred thousand distinct CDR3 sequences; around 23% are singletons and the top ten take more than 55%. Time point noted: persistent/refractory GD, antithyroid drugs over 5 years with positive TRAb. The TCR library used RNA extracted from PBMCs. The source material was peripheral blood mononuclear cells (PBMCs), sampled when the disease was refractory, from a patient treated with antithyroid drugs. These receptors all stem from a female donor with Graves disease.

This chain uses TRBV24-1 with TRBJ2-5; D unresolved. V dropped 6 bases and J dropped 3 bases, with 13 bases sitting between them. CDR3 length: 14 amino acids. CDR1 is KGHDR and CDR2 is SFDVKD in the germline V gene. The CDR3 DNA sequence: TGTGCCACCAGTAAGTCCCAGAGCGAAGAGACCCAGTACTTC. The encoded protein is CATSKSQSEETQYF.

In its sample, this clonotype was seen many times. This chain uses TRBV6-2 or TRBV6-3 with TRBJ2-7; 7 bases fit TRBD2. CDR1 and CDR2 (germline): MNHEY, SVGEGT. The CDR3 has 16 amino acids. V shed 4 bases and J 0 bases; nucleotides not matched to a gene: 9. CDR3 loop: CASSSRMGGSSYEQYF. CDR3 coding DNA: TGTGCCAGCAGTTCCAGGATGGGCGGGAGCTCCTACGAGCAGTACTTC.

In this sample, this clonotype turned up many times. J is TRBJ2-7 and V is TRBV6-5; TRBD1 matches 7 bases. This CDR3 has 16 residues. The V gene end was trimmed by 4 bases and the J gene end by 0 bases; junction bases not matched to a gene: 9. The V gene's germline CDR1 is MNHEY and CDR2 SVGAGI. The CDR3 nucleotides are TGTGCCAGCAGTTCAGGACTTGGGACAGTCTCCTACGAGCAGTACTTC. This gives the protein CASSSGLGTVSYEQYF.

This chain connects TRBV30 to TRBJ1-2; the match to TRBD1 covers 8 bases. Per germline, CDR1 GTSNPN and CDR2 SVGIG (reference sequence). CDR3 length equals 14 residues. V trimming: 8 bases; J trimming: 4 bases; junction bases outside the gene matches: 12. The CDR3 protein is CALTRTGKSYGYTF. CDR3 sequence (DNA): TGTGCCCTCACCAGGACAGGGAAAAGCTATGGCTACACCTTC.

There are many counts of this clonotype. The V gene is TRBV7-2, the J gene TRBJ2-7; TRBD2 agrees at 8 bases. CDR3 length equals 15 residues. V was pared by 5 bases and J by 1 base, with 7 bases of the junction left unmatched. Germline V gene lookup returns CDR1 SGHTA and CDR2 FQGNSA. The DNA of the CDR3 is TGTGCCAGCAGCCCCCCCGGCGGGAGGTCCTACGAGCAGTACTTC. Translating gives CASSPPGGRSYEQYF.

The genes are TRBV6-2 or TRBV6-3 and TRBJ2-7; 9 bases line up with TRBD2. The CDR3 is 13 residues long. With 11 bases clipped from V and 3 bases from J, the junction kept 8 bases outside the gene matches. CDR1 and CDR2 (germline): MNHEY, SVGEGT. CDR3 amino acids: CAAREGLGYEQYF. DNA of the CDR3: TGTGCCGCGCGGGAGGGATTAGGCTACGAGCAGTACTTC.

This clonotype occurred many times. The chain links TRBV28 to TRBJ2-7; TRBD1 matches 8 bases. The CDR3 consists of 14 residues. The ends lost 7 bases at V and 4 bases at J; junction bases unmatched: 9. Germline-derived CDR1 and CDR2 are MDHEN and SYDVKM. In DNA form, the CDR3 reads TGTGCCAGCACTAGAGACAGGGGTATGTACGAGCAGTACTTC. Its protein is CASTRDRGMYEQYF.

This clonotype showed up many times. The chain recombines TRBV20-1 with TRBJ2-5; a weak D match, TRBD2 (5 bases). Trimming cost V 0 bases and J 2 bases, with 10 bases left between them. CDR1 and CDR2 (germline): DFQATT, SNEGSKA (reference sequence). The CDR3 runs to 14 residues. Written as DNA, the CDR3 is TGCAGTGCTAGAGAGGGAAGGAGGCAAGAGACCCAGTACTTC. Its translation: CSAREGRRQETQYF.

The V call is TRBV10-3, the J call TRBJ2-2; D may be TRBD1 (6 bases). V was cut by 7 bases and J by 0 bases, with 15 bases left in between. The CDR3 is 16 residues long. Germline values: CDR1 ENHRY, CDR2 SYGVKD. CDR3 coding DNA: TGTGCCATCACCAGGGGCAAAACGACGAACACCGGGGAGCTGTTTTTT. Encoded protein: CAITRGKTTNTGELFF.

This clonotype was recorded a few times. The chain links TRBV6-2 or TRBV6-3 to TRBJ2-7; tentatively, D is TRBD1 (5 bases). V was shortened by 9 bases and J by 4 bases, with 22 bases between the two germline ends. CDR1 is MNHEY, CDR2 SVGEGT, per germline. The CDR3 sequence is 15 residues long. The CDR3 DNA follows: TGTGCCAGTAGTGAAAAGGGGAATCGGGCTTACGAGCAGTACTTC. This codes for CASSEKGNRAYEQYF.